These 8 T cell receptor beta chains were all obtained from the same sample, sequenced in a study of CD8 T cells in ankylosing spondylitis. One entry per CDR3 protein results from TCRdb running MiXCR on the 5' RACE reads. Of about 200,000 distinct CDR3 sequences detected, about 26% appear once; the ten largest clones hold about 6.2%. Input material: blood, either unsorted or a sorted T cell fraction (not recorded which). These receptor sequences come from a male donor with ankylosing spondylitis or in good health (not recorded which).

This clonotype has a handful of counts. The rearrangement uses TRBV20-1 and TRBJ2-3; 9 bases fit TRBD2. Trimming cost V 0 bases and J 3 bases; bases outside gene matches: 4. The CDR3 has 15 residues. CDR1 and CDR2 from the germline V gene are DFQATT and SNEGSKA (reference sequence). DNA of the CDR3: TGCAGTGCTAGAGATCCCGGACTAGCGACAGATACGCAGTATTTT. Translating gives CSARDPGLATDTQYF.

The chain uses TRBV9 and TRBJ2-3, with 8 bases matching TRBD2. Germline V gene sequence: CDR1 SGDLS, CDR2 YYNGEE. The V segment lost 0 bases and the J segment 4 bases; nucleotides outside the gene matches: 10. CDR3 length: 17 amino acids. The CDR3 sequence: CASSVDLSSGKSDTQYF. The CDR3 DNA follows: TGTGCCAGCAGCGTAGATTTGAGTAGCGGGAAATCAGATACGCAGTATTTT.

Ten or more counts support this clonotype. The chain carries TRBV27 and TRBJ1-5; D possibly corresponds to TRBD1 (5 bases). Germline loops: CDR1 MNHEY, CDR2 SMNVEV (reference sequence). CDR3 length equals 15 residues. The ends were cut back, 3 bases at V and 2 bases at J, with 11 bases in the middle. The CDR3 spells CASSFRGGGNQPQHF. For the CDR3, the DNA is TGTGCCAGCAGTTTTAGGGGAGGAGGCAATCAGCCCCAGCATTTT.

This clonotype was picked up a small number of times. J is TRBJ1-2 and V is TRBV20-1; the D is unclear. The germline V and J ends were trimmed by 0 bases and 2 bases, with 10 bases remaining between them. The CDR3 extends over 14 amino acids. Germline CDR1 DFQATT, CDR2 SNEGSKA (reference sequence). The chain's CDR3 is CSARDSFSNYGYTF. CDR3 nucleotide sequence: TGCAGTGCTAGAGATTCCTTCTCCAACTATGGCTACACCTTC.

The rearrangement joins TRBV18 to TRBJ2-5, with D perhaps given as TRBD1 or TRBD2 (5 bases each). Germline V gene data show CDR1 as KGHSH and CDR2 as LQKENI. This CDR3 contains 13 residues. V was cut by 4 bases and J by 9 bases, with 15 bases left in between. CDR3 bases: TGTGCCAGCTCACTCAGGGACGATGGGTCCCAGTACTTC. Its protein is CASSLRDDGSQYF. The entire variable domain, with the rest obtained from reference TRBV18 and TRBJ2-5, is as follows: NAGVMQNPRHLVRRRGQEARLRCSPMKGHSHVYWYRQLPEEGLKFMVYLQKENIIDESGMPKERFSAEFPKEGPSILRIQQVVRGDSAAYFCASSLRDDGSQYFGPGTRLLVL.

This clonotype was detected ten times or more. This chain uses TRBV9 with TRBJ2-1; TRBD2 is a possible D gene (6 bases). CDR3 length: 16 amino acids. The germline gives CDR1 SGDLS, CDR2 YYNGEE. Trimming removed 3 bases at V and 4 bases at J, with 17 bases between. The CDR3 loop reads CASSALSSELYNEQFF. CDR3 DNA sequence: TGTGCCAGCAGCGCCTTGTCTAGCGAGTTGTACAATGAGCAGTTCTTC.

Comments on this clonotype: Germline and junction disagree at one end, which may indicate a read error. The rearrangement links TRBV12-3 or TRBV12-4 to TRBJ2-6; D may be TRBD2 (5 bases). The CDR3 length is 18 residues. The CDR3 bases are TGTGCCTGCAGTTTAGACCCAGGCCGGGGCTCTGGGGCCAACGTCCTGACTTTC. Encoded protein: CACSLDPGRGSGANVLTF.

This clonotype appeared many times. This rearrangement joins TRBV10-3 to TRBJ2-1; D is uncertain. The germline CDR1 and CDR2 sequences are ENHRY and SYGVKD. CDR3 size: 16 residues. Trimming shortened V by 0 bases and J by 1 base, and 10 bases separated the two germline ends. CDR3 residues: CAISESELVSYNEQFF. As DNA, the CDR3 is TGTGCCATCAGTGAGTCTGAGTTAGTTTCCTACAATGAGCAGTTCTTC.